The TCR beta chain under discussion was sequenced for a study of T cells in Graves' hyperthyroidism and ophthalmopathy (dated by TCRdb to about 2019). About the full investigation: A discovery cohort of fewer than 110 patients, 43 with Graves' ophthalmopathy and over 55 with stable Graves' hyperthyroidism, was used to find distinguishing TCR V-J signatures. Whether ophthalmopathy could be predicted prospectively was tested in an independent validation cohort made up of under 20 hyperthyroidism patients plus 17 patients who later progressed to ophthalmopathy. TCR Vbeta CDR3 sequencing of 120 to 150 peripheral blood samples (approximately 44 ophthalmopathy, about 75 hyperthyroidism and roughly 17 progressor patients) is reported in the paper. The approximately 90 discovery patients were randomly split 7:3 into training and test sets. After sampling, hyperthyroidism patients received methimazole starting at 30 mg daily, and ophthalmopathy patients received high-dose intravenous methylprednisolone. In addition, the study compared T-cell repertoires in thyroid tissue and in blood from about 6 Graves' hyperthyroidism patients. General findings and caveats noted by the study authors: Most expanded thyroid clonotypes (frequency above 0.001) were also detected in blood, suggesting blood repertoires may reflect thyroid immune responses. Ophthalmopathy was separated from stable hyperthyroidism by a 13 V-J signature model, with about 86% sensitivity and approximately 81% specificity obtained in cross-validation and 80%/75% obtained in testing. Sample size was not statistically predetermined, and investigators were not blinded to group allocation. During validation, the model predicted progression to ophthalmopathy a median of roughly 7.1 months ahead of onset, with almost 71% sensitivity and 72% to 85% specificity.

The TCR beta CDR3 regions were amplified from RNA transcripts. The TCR CDR3 was subjected to a first round of RT-PCR using the HTBI primer set and the Qiagen OneStep RT-PCR kit. A second multiplex PCR round built the libraries, followed by size selection and purification. Libraries were sequenced paired-end with 100 bp reads on an Illumina HiSeq2000. For the original study's pipeline: SOAPnuke was used to process the raw data, with reads discarded if the reads contained adapters or uncalled bases, had a mean Phred below 15, or lacked an exact constant-primer or identifier match. High-quality paired reads were merged with COPE v1.2.5, and unique nucleotide sequences were defined as clonotypes. MiTCR v1.1 was used to align the clonotypes against IMGT TRBV, TRBD and TRBJ reference segments. The analysis included only V-J combinations with a frequency above 0.0001, which together covered 99% to 99.2% of the repertoires. A TCS score was defined as the ratio between F50 (clonal expansion) and ExV (chaos), using BLOSUM62-based TCRdist between CDR3 peptides within each V-J. Welch's t-statistics and random forest reduced 500 to 650 V-J features to roughly 13, which were used in a naive Bayes classifier (R e1071). TCRdb reran the public reads through fastp at Q25 and MiXCR, keeping productive beta chains. Every entry covers one CDR3 protein and lists the most common genes and DNA from its rows. What appears here as the V and J calls and clone size reflects TCRdb's work, not the paper's. This sample holds approximately 590,000 distinct CDR3 sequences; approximately 44% were observed only once. The ten largest clones take up about 8.2% of the sample.

Note on this clonotype: Its antigen is currently not known. Base qualities are not provided; no much larger clone lies one nucleotide away.

The CDR3 runs 11 amino acids, cysteine and phenylalanine included. Of the read, only the CDR3 DNA is kept; its 33 bases are in frame from base 1. V was cut back by 6 bases and J by 14 bases, leaving a gap of 16 bases between them. The CDR1 and CDR2 encoded by the germline V gene are SQVTM and ANQGSEA. A patient counted as having stable Graves' hyperthyroidism if no progression to ophthalmopathy occurred over 18 months of follow-up. Hyperthyroidism patients were newly diagnosed, had a disease duration of under 2 months, and were aged 18 to 65 years. Exclusion was applied to patients with uncontrolled infections, other autoimmune diseases, pregnancy or lactation. Clinical symptoms, serum thyroxine and TRAb, thyroid ultrasound, and orbital computed tomography formed the basis for the diagnoses. Trizol reagent was used to extract total RNA, and RNA quality was then checked on an Agilent 2100 Bioanalyzer.

Sequencing used peripheral blood or thyroid tissue (not recorded which). The chain uses TRBV29-1 and TRBJ1-4; matching of 5 bases hints at TRBD1 as the D gene. This receptor was identified in a woman aged 18 to 35 with Graves' hyperthyroidism. Donor details come from another sample of the same person, matched by shared clones. The CDR3 region: CSVAGGTALFF. Read as DNA, the sequence is TGCAGCGTCGCCGGGGGGACGGCTCTGTTTTTT.